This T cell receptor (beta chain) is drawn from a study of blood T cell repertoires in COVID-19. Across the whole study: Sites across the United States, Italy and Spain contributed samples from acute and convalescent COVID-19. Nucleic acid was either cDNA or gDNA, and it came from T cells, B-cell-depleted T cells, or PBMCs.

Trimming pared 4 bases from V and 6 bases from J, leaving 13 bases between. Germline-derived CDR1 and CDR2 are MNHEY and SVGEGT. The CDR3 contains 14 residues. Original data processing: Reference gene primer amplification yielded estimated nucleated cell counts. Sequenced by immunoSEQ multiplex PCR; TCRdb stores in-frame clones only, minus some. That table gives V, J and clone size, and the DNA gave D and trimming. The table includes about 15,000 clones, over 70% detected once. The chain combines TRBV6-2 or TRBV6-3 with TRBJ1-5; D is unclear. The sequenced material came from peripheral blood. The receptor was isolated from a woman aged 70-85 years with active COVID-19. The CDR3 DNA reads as TGTGCCAGCAGTTCCTCCACGATCAGTCAGCCCCAGCATTTT. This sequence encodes CASSSSTISQPQHF.